This T cell receptor beta chain was sequenced during a study of cytomegalovirus exposure and HLA in healthy donors. Nominally healthy donors were sampled, though unrecorded immune exposures were likely. PCR involved 60 Vbeta and 13 Jbeta primers. Sequencing was performed with immunoSEQ multiplex PCR; in TCRdb, only in-frame clones are kept and a portion is missing. The table lists fewer than 150,000 clones, around 74% of them singletons. The sequence came from a man aged 60 to 75 in good health and CMV-seropositive. Source material: PBMCs.

CDR3 region: CASSGLSRGDTQYF. CDR3 coding DNA: TGCGCCAGCAGCGGTCTATCCAGGGGAGATACGCAGTATTTT. This sequence joins TRBV5-1 and TRBJ2-3, with TRBD1 as a possible D gene (6 bases). V dropped 4 bases and J dropped 5 bases, with 14 bases sitting between them. This CDR3 spans 14 amino acids. Germline loops: CDR1 SGHRS, CDR2 YFSETQ.